This T cell receptor (beta chain) was profiled in a study of molecular identifiers for immune sequencing clone quantification (dated by TCRdb to the late 2010s). In terms of the full investigation: For a replicate experiment, the RNA from either approximately 20,000 or 100,000 naive CD8 T cells was divided into five aliquots, and four of those aliquots went on to sequencing. This methods study used CD8 T cells to benchmark TCR RNA copy counting and molecular-identifier clustering-based TCR repertoire sequencing (MIDCIRS). The full study reports these points: Spiked-in Jurkat TCR RNA equivalent to a single cell was reported to be detectable even among over 800,000 naive CD8 T cells. The naive libraries included spiked-in Jurkat TCR RNA (roughly nine copies' worth), and this Jurkat TCR RNA is not part of the donor repertoire. Modeling indicated roughly 3.2 TCR RNA copies recovered per cell, compared with about ten by digital PCR, which implies a capture efficiency of about 27%. When barcode sub-clustering was left out, chimeric consensus sequences inflated TCR diversity, with chimeras reaching as high as 47%. The sizes of highly expanded clones could end up underestimated when identical TCR molecules share a barcode. Clones above 20 RNA copies held over 99% of molecules in CMV-specific effector cells but under 1% in naive cells.

This clonotype occurred many times. It has no known antigen specificity. The sample holds no much larger clone one base away, and base qualities are not on file. V is cut by 6 bases and J by 2 bases, and the space between the germline ends is 24 bases. Based on the germline V gene (reference sequence), the CDR1 and CDR2 sequences are DFQATT and SNEGSKA. Spanning cysteine to phenylalanine, the CDR3 consists of 17 amino acids. Of the read, only the CDR3 DNA is kept; its 51 bases are in frame from base 1. Libraries of naive CD8 T cells were built from around 18,000 to 910,000 sorted cells, with 10%, 30% or 50% of the purified RNA used. Naive CD8 T cells, defined as CD8+CD4-CCR7+CD45RA+, were FACS-sorted into RLT Plus buffer on a BD FACSAria II. To test detection sensitivity, Jurkat RNA equivalent to more than 9 TCR copies was spiked into samples of roughly 20,000-1,100,000 naive CD8 T cells. CD8 T cells were enriched using RosetteSep CD8+ T Cell Enrichment Cocktail and Ficoll-Paque, and the enriched cells then underwent ACK red cell lysis.

The library was built by means of PCR. Sequenced on an Illumina HiSeq 4000. Preparation of bulk TCR libraries followed a previously described approach, with the TCR primers listed in Table S5. Purification of total RNA was performed with the Qiagen AllPrep DNA/RNA kit. Before analysis, reads from multiple sequencing runs of one library were combined. The original pipeline was this. Reads were retained only if an exact TCR constant sequence was present, and the retained reads were trimmed to 150 nt and grouped according to their 12-nt molecular barcodes. Within each barcode group, reads were sub-clustered at a 15% Levenshtein threshold, and quality-weighted consensus sequences were built per RNA molecule. Non-functional sequences were discarded, and so were lower-count sequences lying one edit away from another sequence. On the basis of fitting two negative binomial distributions, barcode sub-clusters with fewer than 20% of the maximum read count were discarded. TCRdb's own reprocessing of the public reads used fastp at Q25 and MiXCR and kept productive beta chains. Identical CDR3 proteins give one entry, which carries the most common genes and DNA. The authors' filters were not applied to this entry. The sample table contains about 640,000 distinct CDR3 sequences; only one count was recorded for just under 20% of them. The ten largest clones take up 0.85% to 0.9% of the sample.

The sequenced sample was naive CD8+ T cells from blood, with Jurkat cell RNA spiked in. What the cell subset or site label conveys for this sample: FACS-sorted CD8+CD4-CCR7+CD45RA+ naive T cells. The sequence was collected from a human donor in good health. Some libraries in this study had Jurkat cell RNA spiked in. The sequence is built from TRBV20-1 and TRBJ2-3; the D gene is perhaps TRBD1, from 6 matching bases. The CDR3 corresponds to CSATGARVLTVTDTQYF. The DNA is as follows: TGCAGTGCGACAGGCGCCAGGGTCCTCACAGTCACAGATACGCAGTATTTT.